This paragraph covers one T cell receptor (beta chain) sequence. Its target is not known. This may come from a read error, since a much larger clone is one base off. This specimen comes from a study of tumor and adjacent non-tumor tissue in lung cancer. Turning to the study itself: There were 11 to 13 adenocarcinoma, a couple of squamous cell carcinoma and 1 small cell lung cancer cases. Aged about 31 to 80 years, patients included under 13 men and about five women with stage I to III disease. Study-level results: Tumor tissue had significantly higher TCR diversity than normal lung.

No cell sorting was done before RNA was extracted from the tissue. Germline V gene data show CDR1 as DFQATT and CDR2 as SNEGSKA (reference sequence). The CDR3 has 13 amino acids. TCRbeta libraries were built with three rounds of nested PCR, modified from ARM-PCR. TCRdb re-derived calls from the multiplex PCR reads in MiXCR, one entry per CDR3 protein. Counted here are over 60,000 distinct CDR3 sequences, roughly 80% occurring once; the ten biggest clones make up roughly 13%. The sample comprised lung tumor tissue. V and J are TRBV20-1 and TRBJ2-1, with D possibly TRBD1 on 5 matching bases. The sequence was collected from a woman aged 45-65 years with non-small cell lung cancer. CDR3 DNA sequence: TGCATTTCCAGGGCCAGCTCCTACAATGAGCAGTTCTTC. It encodes CISRASSYNEQFF.